There are a few counts of the clone carrying this TCR beta chain. Its antigen remains unknown. Trimming pared 0 bases from V and 9 bases from J, leaving 14 bases between. Germline CDR1 DFQATT, CDR2 SNEGSKA (reference sequence). This CDR3 region has 13 residues. Hyperthyroidism in these 18- to 65-year-old patients was newly diagnosed, lasting under 2 months. This record comes from a study of Graves' ophthalmopathy and Graves' hyperthyroidism. Study-level information: Hyperthyroidism showing no ophthalmopathy within 18 months of follow-up was stable.

Study-level points and caveats: The majority of expanded thyroid clonotypes above 0.001 frequency also occurred in blood.

Amplification of the TCR beta CDR3 regions used RNA transcripts (as template). Second-round multiplex PCR came after first-round RT-PCR with HTBI primers. A single record per CDR3 protein comes from TCRdb applying MiXCR to the multiplex PCR reads. The repertoire includes over a million distinct CDR3 sequences, 35% to 40% of them detected once, and approximately 12% sits in the top ten. The chain is built from TRBV20-1 and TRBJ1-1; D not resolved. Sequencing input: peripheral blood or thyroid tissue (not recorded which). The sequence derives from an adult man with Graves' hyperthyroidism. DNA of the CDR3: TGCAGTGCTAGAGACCCTCCCAGAATGAAAGCTTTCTTT. It specifies CSARDPPRMKAFF.